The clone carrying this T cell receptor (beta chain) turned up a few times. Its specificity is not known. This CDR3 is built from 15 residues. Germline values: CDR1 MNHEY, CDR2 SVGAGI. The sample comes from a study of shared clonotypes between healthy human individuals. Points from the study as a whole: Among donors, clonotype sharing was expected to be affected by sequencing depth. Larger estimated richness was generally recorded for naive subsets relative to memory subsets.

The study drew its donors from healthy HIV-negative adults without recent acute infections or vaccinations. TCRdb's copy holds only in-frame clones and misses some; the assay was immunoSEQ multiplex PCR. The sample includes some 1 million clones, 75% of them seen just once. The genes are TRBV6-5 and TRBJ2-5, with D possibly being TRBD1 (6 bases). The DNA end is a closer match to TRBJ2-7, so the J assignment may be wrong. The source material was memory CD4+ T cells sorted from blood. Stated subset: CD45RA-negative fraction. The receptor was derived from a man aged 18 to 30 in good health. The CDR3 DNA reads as TGTGCCAGCAGTAAACAAAGGTGGGGGCCTTACGAGCAGTACTTC. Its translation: CASSKQRWGPYEQYF.